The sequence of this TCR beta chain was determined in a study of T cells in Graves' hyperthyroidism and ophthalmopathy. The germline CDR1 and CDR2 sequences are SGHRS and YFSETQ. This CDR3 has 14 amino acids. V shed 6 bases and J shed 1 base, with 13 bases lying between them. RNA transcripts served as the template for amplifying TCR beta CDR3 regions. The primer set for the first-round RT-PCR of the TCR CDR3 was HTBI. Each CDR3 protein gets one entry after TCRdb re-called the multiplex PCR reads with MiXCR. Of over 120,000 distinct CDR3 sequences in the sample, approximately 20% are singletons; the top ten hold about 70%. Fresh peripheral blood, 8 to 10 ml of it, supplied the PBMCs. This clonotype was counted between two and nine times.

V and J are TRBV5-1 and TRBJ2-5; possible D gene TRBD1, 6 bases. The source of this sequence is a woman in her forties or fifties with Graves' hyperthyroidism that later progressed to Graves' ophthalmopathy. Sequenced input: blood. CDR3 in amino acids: CASTAGVVQETQYF. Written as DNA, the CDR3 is TGCGCCAGCACCGCAGGGGTCGTCCAAGAGACCCAGTACTTC.